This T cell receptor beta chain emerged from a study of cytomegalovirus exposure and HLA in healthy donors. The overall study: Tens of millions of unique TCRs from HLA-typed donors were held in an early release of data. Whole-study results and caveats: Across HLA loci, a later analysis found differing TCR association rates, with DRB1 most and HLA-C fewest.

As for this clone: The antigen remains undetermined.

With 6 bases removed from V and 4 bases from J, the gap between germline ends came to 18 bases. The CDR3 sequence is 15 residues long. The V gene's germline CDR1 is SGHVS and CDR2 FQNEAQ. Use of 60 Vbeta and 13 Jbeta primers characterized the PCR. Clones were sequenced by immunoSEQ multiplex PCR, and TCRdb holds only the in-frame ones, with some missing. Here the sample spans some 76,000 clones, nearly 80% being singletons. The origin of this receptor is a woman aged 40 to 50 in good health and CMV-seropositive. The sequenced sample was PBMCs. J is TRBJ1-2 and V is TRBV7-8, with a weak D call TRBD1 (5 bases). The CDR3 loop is CASRPPGWVGYGYTF. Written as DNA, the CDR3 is TGTGCCAGCAGACCTCCAGGGTGGGTGGGCTATGGCTACACCTTC.